This TCR beta chain is drawn from a study of lymphopenia after photon versus proton radiotherapy. Study-wide results and caveats: Proton therapy kept repertoires fairly stable, unlike photons, which gained effector/memory cells. Larger post-nadir TCR diversity loss correlated inversely with survival in deceased patients.

Here immunoSEQ multiplex PCR was the method, and the copy in TCRdb shows in-frame clones only, minus some. The sample holds tens of thousands of clones; approximately 86% are singletons and the top ten take about 9.3%. V shed 0 bases and J shed 4 bases, with 9 bases lying between them. Germline V lookup: CDR1 SEHNR, CDR2 FQNEAQ (reference sequence). The CDR3 has 14 amino acids. As regards this clone: What it binds is not known.

The receptor was isolated from a woman between 65 and 79 years old with pancreatic cancer. Some clones in this sample may be carry-over from other donors' samples. The sample consisted of peripheral blood, taken from a patient treated with proton-based radiotherapy. The V gene is TRBV7-9, the J gene TRBJ1-2; perhaps TRBD1 as D (5 bases). This chain's CDR3 is CASSLAPRVYGYTF. CDR3 DNA sequence: TGTGCCAGCAGCTTAGCCCCCAGGGTCTATGGCTACACCTTC.